Following are 18 T cell receptor beta chains from one sample sequenced in a study of CD8 T cells in Susac syndrome. A quantity of roughly 0.5 to 1 ug RNA underwent reverse transcription using random hexamers. Each CDR3 protein gets one entry after TCRdb re-called the immunoSEQ multiplex PCR reads with MiXCR. The sample contains around 200,000 distinct CDR3 sequences, roughly 94% of which appear only once. Sequencing was done on a sample of CD4+ T cells from PBMCs. Receptors were obtained from a human donor with multiple sclerosis.

V gene TRBV20-1 combines with J gene TRBJ1-5; TRBD1 matches 8 bases. The J segment lost 5 bases and the V segment lost 3 bases, leaving 9 bases of the junction unmatched. The CDR3 contains 15 residues. Germline V CDR1 and CDR2: DFQATT, SNEGSKA (reference sequence). The CDR3, as DNA: TGCAGTGCTAGGAGGCAGGGGGCAAGGGATCAGCCCCAGCATTTT. Amino acids: CSARRQGARDQPQHF.

The chain employs TRBV12-3 or TRBV12-4 and TRBJ2-2, with D possibly being TRBD2 (6 bases). V was cut by 5 bases and J by 0 bases, with 10 bases left in between. This CDR3 has 15 amino acids. The CDR3 sequence is CASSRGGPNTGELFF. CDR3 DNA sequence: TGTGCCAGCAGTCGGGGAGGTCCGAACACCGGGGAGCTGTTTTTT.

This chain uses TRBV29-1 with TRBJ1-2; D gene ambiguous. V was clipped by 4 bases and J by 3 bases, with 9 bases between them. The CDR3 loop spans 12 amino acids. From germline, CDR1 is SQVTM and CDR2 ANQGSEA. Here the CDR3 reads CSVGGEDYGYTF. The CDR3 DNA reads TGCAGCGTTGGTGGGGAGGACTATGGCTACACCTTC.

The J gene is TRBJ1-1, the V gene TRBV3-1; D gene unclear. V lost 1 base and J 7 bases, leaving 4 bases between the germline ends. Germline V gene data show CDR1 as LGHDT and CDR2 as YNNKEL (reference sequence). The CDR3 consists of 11 residues. The CDR3 is CASSQALEAFF. Written as DNA, the CDR3 is TGTGCCAGCAGCCAAGCACTTGAAGCTTTCTTT.

Of note for this clonotype: A read error may produce the germline difference seen at one junction end. CDR3 residues: CASSLVAGPPDF. In DNA form, the CDR3 reads TGTGCCAGCAGCTTAGTGGCAGGGCCACCGGACTTC. This chain uses TRBV7-2 with TRBJ2-5; TRBD1 might be the D (5 bases). The CDR3 is made up of 12 amino acids. In germline, CDR1 is SGHTA, CDR2 FQGNSA.

The chain carries TRBV5-1 and TRBJ2-3; D possibly corresponds to TRBD2 (5 bases). With 0 bases removed from V and 0 bases from J, the gap between germline ends came to 8 bases. This CDR3 comprises 15 residues. Germline V lookup: CDR1 SGHRS, CDR2 YFSETQ. The CDR3 loop reads CASSLVARSTDTQYF. For the CDR3, the DNA is TGCGCCAGCAGCTTGGTAGCGAGGAGCACAGATACGCAGTATTTT.

The chain uses TRBV29-1 and TRBJ2-5; D gene uncertain. Trimming pared 4 bases from V and 5 bases from J, leaving 14 bases between. This CDR3 is built from 13 residues. The germline V gene encodes CDR1 SQVTM and CDR2 ANQGSEA. The CDR3 spells CSVVAWVSETQYF. DNA of the CDR3: TGCAGCGTTGTTGCGTGGGTATCGGAGACCCAGTACTTC.

The rearrangement joins TRBV29-1 to TRBJ2-1; 9 nucleotides agree with TRBD1. After removal of 7 bases from V and 6 bases from J, the junction contained 13 bases not matched to a gene. CDR3 length equals 15 residues. Germline CDR1 SQVTM, CDR2 ANQGSEA. The CDR3 DNA is TGCAGCGCCCGACAGGGGGGACACCTGATCAATGAGCAGTTCTTC. Translation gives CSARQGGHLINEQFF.

The chain couples TRBV21-1 to TRBJ1-4; the table calls TRBD1, which could not be checked here. TRBV21-1 is noted as a pseudogene. The CDR3 covers 15 residues. CDR3 in DNA: TGTGCCAGCAGCAAAAACAGGGGTACTAATGAAAAACTGTTTTTT. This sequence encodes CASSKNRGTNEKLFF.

The CDR3 DNA reads as TGCAGTGTTGCTAGCGGGGGGTACTACGAGCAGTACTTC. Residues: CSVASGGYYEQYF. This chain uses TRBV20-1 with TRBJ2-7; 11 positions match TRBD2. This CDR3 is built from 13 residues. The germline gives CDR1 DFQATT, CDR2 SNEGSKA (reference sequence). V trimming: 7 bases; J trimming: 3 bases; junction bases outside the gene matches: 5.

V usage is TRBV7-2 and J usage is TRBJ2-1, with a tentative D call TRBD1 (5 bases). Trimming took off 1 base at V and 2 bases at J, with 9 bases between the two ends. CDR1 and CDR2 (germline): SGHTA, FQGNSA. This CDR3 comprises 15 residues. Here the CDR3 DNA reads TGTGCCAGCAGCTTAGGACCAGGGACCTACAATGAGCAGTTCTTC. Encoded protein: CASSLGPGTYNEQFF.

The gene calls are TRBV29-1 and TRBJ2-3, with 8 bases that match TRBD1. The CDR3 runs to 16 residues. The trim removed 6 bases at V and 2 bases at J, leaving 13 bases unmatched. From germline, CDR1 is SQVTM and CDR2 ANQGSEA. The CDR3 bases are TGCAGCGTCGGGACAGGAGACCCGGGGATCACAGATACGCAGTATTTT. Protein product: CSVGTGDPGITDTQYF.

The sample holds a few counts of this clonotype. This sequence joins TRBV12-3 or TRBV12-4 and TRBJ1-1; maybe TRBD1 (6 bases). The ends were cut back, 3 bases at V and 1 base at J, with 9 bases in the middle. The CDR3 has 14 amino acids. The CDR3 here is CASSFSTGNTEAFF. The CDR3 DNA reads as TGTGCCAGCAGTTTTTCGACAGGGAACACTGAAGCTTTCTTT.

The CDR3, as DNA: TGTGCCTGGAGTGTACTAGCGGGGGCCGGGCAAGAGACCCAGTACTTC. It yields the protein CAWSVLAGAGQETQYF. The chain uses TRBV30 and TRBJ2-5, with 11 positions matching TRBD2. The trim removed 0 bases at V and 2 bases at J, leaving 5 bases unmatched. Germline CDR1 and CDR2: GTSNPN and SVGIG (reference sequence). CDR3 length: 16 residues.

The chain uses TRBV20-1 and TRBJ2-3; TRBD1 aligns across 7 bases. The CDR3 has 15 amino acids. CDR1 and CDR2 (germline): DFQATT, SNEGSKA (reference sequence). V dropped 5 bases and J dropped 1; count of bases not matched to a gene: 9. The CDR3 reads CSAHVGTVGTDTQYF. Here the CDR3 DNA reads TGCAGTGCTCATGTTGGGACAGTGGGCACAGATACGCAGTATTTT.

The chain carries TRBV6-6 and TRBJ1-2; D is unresolved. Trimming left V 2 bases short and J 4 bases short, with 8 bases between. The CDR3 covers 13 residues. Germline V gene lookup returns CDR1 MNHNY and CDR2 SVGAGI (reference sequence). The CDR3 DNA follows: TGTGCCAGCAGTTACGGGCAGGCCTATGGCTACACCTTC. Encoded protein: CASSYGQAYGYTF.

The rearrangement joins TRBV6-5 to TRBJ2-7; either TRBD1 or TRBD2 may fit D (6 bases each). The germline V and J ends were trimmed by 0 bases and 12 bases, with 27 bases remaining between them. The germline V gene encodes CDR1 MNHEY and CDR2 SVGAGI. The CDR3 spans 17 residues. DNA of the CDR3: TGTGCCAGCAGTTACTCTTCCGCGGGACATCAAGTATTCGAACGGTACTTC. Protein: CASSYSSAGHQVFERYF.

The rearrangement uses TRBV19 and TRBJ1-5, with unresolved D. V lost 4 bases and J lost 6, with 10 bases in between. This CDR3 is 13 amino acids long. The V gene's germline CDR1 is LNHDA and CDR2 SQIVND (reference sequence). In DNA form, the CDR3 reads TGTGCCAGTAGTAGTGGGCTGGGTCAGCCCCAGCATTTT. It yields the protein CASSSGLGQPQHF.